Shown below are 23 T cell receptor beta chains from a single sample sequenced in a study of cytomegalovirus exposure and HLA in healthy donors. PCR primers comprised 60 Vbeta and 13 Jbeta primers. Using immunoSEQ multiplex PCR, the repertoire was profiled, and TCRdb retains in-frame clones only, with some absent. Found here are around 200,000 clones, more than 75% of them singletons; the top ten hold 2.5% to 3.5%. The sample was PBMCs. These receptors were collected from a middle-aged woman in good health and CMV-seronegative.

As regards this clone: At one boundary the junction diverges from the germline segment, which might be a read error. The CDR3 loop is CASSFYGGGGSF. Here the CDR3 DNA reads TGTGCCAGCAGCTTTTACGGCGGAGGCGGCTCTTTT. The V gene is TRBV7-9, the J gene TRBJ1-1; no clear D. The CDR3 is made up of 12 amino acids. CDR1 is SEHNR, CDR2 FQNEAQ, per germline (reference sequence).

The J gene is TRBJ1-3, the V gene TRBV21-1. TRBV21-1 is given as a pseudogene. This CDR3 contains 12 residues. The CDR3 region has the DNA TGTGCCAGCAGCACTACTGGAAACACCATATATTTT. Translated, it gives CASSTTGNTIYF.

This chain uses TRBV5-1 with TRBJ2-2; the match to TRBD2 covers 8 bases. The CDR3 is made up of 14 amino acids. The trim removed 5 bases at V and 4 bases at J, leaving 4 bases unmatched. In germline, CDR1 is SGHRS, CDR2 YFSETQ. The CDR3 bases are TGCGCCAGCAGGATAGCGGGAAGCACCGGGGAGCTGTTTTTT. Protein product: CASRIAGSTGELFF.

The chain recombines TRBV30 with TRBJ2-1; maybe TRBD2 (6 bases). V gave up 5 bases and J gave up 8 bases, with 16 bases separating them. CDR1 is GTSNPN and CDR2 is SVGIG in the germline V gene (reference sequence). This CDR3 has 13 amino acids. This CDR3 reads CAWGPGLVHEQFF. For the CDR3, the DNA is TGTGCCTGGGGACCGGGACTGGTCCATGAGCAGTTCTTC. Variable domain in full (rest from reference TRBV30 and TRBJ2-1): SQTIHQWPATLVQPVGSPLSLECTVEGTSNPNLYWYRQAAGRGLQLLFYSVGIGQISSEVPQNLSASRPQDRQFILSSKKLLLSDSGFYLCAWGPGLVHEQFFGPGTRLTVL.

The CDR3 DNA sequence: TGCGCCAGCAGCCAAGATCGAGGCAGGGGGCTAAGGCAGCCCCAGCATTTT. This translates into CASSQDRGRGLRQPQHF. The chain links TRBV4-1 to TRBJ1-5; 8 nucleotides match TRBD1. The CDR3 extends over 17 amino acids. CDR1 MGHRA and CDR2 YSYEKL come from the germline V gene. Trimming took 0 bases from V and 7 from J; bases not matched to a gene: 11.

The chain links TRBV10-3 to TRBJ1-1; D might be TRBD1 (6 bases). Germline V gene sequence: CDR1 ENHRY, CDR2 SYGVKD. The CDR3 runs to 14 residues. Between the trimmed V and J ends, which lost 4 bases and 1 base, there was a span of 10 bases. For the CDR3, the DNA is TGTGCCATCAGTGCAGGGACAACGAACACTGAAGCTTTCTTT. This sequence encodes CAISAGTTNTEAFF.

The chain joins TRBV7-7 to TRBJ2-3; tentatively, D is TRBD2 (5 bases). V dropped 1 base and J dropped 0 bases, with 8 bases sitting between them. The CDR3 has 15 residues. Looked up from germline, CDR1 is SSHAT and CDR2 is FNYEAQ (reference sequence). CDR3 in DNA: TGTGCCAGCAGCTTAGGGGGAGCTAGCACAGATACGCAGTATTTT. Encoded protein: CASSLGGASTDTQYF.

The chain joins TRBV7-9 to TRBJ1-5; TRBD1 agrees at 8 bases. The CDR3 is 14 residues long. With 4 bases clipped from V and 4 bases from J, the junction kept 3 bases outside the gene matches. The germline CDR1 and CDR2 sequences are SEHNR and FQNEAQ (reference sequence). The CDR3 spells CASSSYRGNQPQHF. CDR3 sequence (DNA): TGTGCCAGCAGCTCCTACAGGGGGAATCAGCCCCAGCATTTT.

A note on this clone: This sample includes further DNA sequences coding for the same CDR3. In nucleotides, the CDR3 is TGTGCCAGCAGCGTAGGGACTAGCGGCACAGATACGCAGTATTTT. Protein: CASSVGTSGTDTQYF. The chain combines TRBV9 with TRBJ2-3; TRBD2 aligns across 9 bases. From germline, CDR1 is SGDLS and CDR2 YYNGEE. The CDR3 is 15 amino acids. The V and J ends lost 0 bases and 1 base, in that order; junction bases with no gene match: 0. Full variable domain (missing parts from reference TRBV9 and TRBJ2-3): DSGVTQTPKHLITATGQRVTLRCSPRSGDLSVYWYQQSLDQGLQFLIQYYNGEERAKGNILERFSAQQFPDLHSELNLSSLELGDSALYFCASSVGTSGTDTQYFGPGTRLTVL.

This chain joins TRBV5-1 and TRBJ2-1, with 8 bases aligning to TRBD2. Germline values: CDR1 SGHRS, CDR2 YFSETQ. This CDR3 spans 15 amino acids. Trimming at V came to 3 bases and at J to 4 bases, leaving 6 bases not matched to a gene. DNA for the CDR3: TGCGCCAGCAGCTCACTAGCGGCTCCGTACAATGAGCAGTTCTTC. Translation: CASSSLAAPYNEQFF.

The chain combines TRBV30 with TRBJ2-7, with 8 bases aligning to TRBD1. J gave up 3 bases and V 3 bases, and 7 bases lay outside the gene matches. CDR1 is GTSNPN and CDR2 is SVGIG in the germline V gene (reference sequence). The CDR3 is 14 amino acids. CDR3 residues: CAWRPDRVFYEQYF. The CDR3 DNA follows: TGTGCCTGGAGACCGGACAGGGTCTTCTACGAGCAGTACTTC.

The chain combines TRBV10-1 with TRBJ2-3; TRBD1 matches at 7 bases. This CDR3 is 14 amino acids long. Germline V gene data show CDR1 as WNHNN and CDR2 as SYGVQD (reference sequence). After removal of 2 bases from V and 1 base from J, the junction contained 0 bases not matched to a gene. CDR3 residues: CASSETGGTDTQYF. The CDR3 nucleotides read TGCGCCAGCAGTGAGACAGGGGGCACAGATACGCAGTATTTT.

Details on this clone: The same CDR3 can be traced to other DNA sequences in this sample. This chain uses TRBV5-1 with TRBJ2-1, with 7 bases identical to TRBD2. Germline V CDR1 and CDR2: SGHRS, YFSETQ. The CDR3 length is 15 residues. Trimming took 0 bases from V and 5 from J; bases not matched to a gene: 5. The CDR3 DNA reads TGCGCCAGCAGCTTGGTGGCTAGCGGTAACAATGAGCAGTTCTTC. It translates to CASSLVASGNNEQFF.

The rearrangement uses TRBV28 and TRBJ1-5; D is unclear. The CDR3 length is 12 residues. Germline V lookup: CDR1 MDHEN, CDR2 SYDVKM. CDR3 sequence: CASGHKNQPQHF. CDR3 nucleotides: TGTGCGTCTGGGCATAAAAATCAGCCCCAGCATTTT.

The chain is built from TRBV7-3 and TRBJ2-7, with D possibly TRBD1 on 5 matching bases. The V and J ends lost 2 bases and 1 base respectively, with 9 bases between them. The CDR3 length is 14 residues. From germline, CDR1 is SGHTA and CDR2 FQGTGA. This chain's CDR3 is CASSLGPGSYEQYF. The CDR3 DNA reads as TGTGCCAGCAGCTTAGGGCCAGGGTCCTACGAGCAGTACTTC.

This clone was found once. CDR3 bases: TGTGCCAGCAGCTTTAACCGACAGTCAACTCACTCTGGGGCCAACGTCCTGACTTTC. Residues: CASSFNRQSTHSGANVLTF. The chain carries TRBV7-8 and TRBJ2-6, with a possible D match to TRBD1 (5 bases). V was cut by 3 bases and J by 0 bases, with 18 bases left in between. The CDR3 totals 19 residues. Germline V CDR1 and CDR2: SGHVS, FQNEAQ.

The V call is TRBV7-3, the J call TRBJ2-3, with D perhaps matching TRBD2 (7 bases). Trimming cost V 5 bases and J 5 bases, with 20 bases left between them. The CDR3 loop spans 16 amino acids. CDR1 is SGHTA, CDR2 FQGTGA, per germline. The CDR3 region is CASSAPKGEGVDTQYF. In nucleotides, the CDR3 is TGTGCCAGCAGCGCCCCAAAGGGGGAGGGAGTAGATACGCAGTATTTT.

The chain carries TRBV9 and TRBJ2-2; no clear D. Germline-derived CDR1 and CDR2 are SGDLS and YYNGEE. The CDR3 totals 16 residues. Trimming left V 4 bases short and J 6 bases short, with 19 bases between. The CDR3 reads CASSPHAPRSSGELFF. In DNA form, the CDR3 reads TGTGCCAGCAGCCCCCACGCCCCCCGGTCGTCCGGGGAGCTGTTTTTT.

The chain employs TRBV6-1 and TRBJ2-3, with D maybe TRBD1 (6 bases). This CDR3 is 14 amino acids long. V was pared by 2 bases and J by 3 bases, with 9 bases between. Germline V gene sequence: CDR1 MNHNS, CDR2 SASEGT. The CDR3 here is CASSESQGTDTQYF. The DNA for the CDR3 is TGTGCCAGCAGTGAAAGTCAGGGGACAGATACGCAGTATTTT.

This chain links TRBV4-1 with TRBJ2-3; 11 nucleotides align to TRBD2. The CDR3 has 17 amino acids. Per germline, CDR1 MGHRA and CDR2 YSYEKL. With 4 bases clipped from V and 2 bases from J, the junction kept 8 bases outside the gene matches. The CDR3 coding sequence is TGCGCCAGCAGCCCGCTCCTAGCGGGAGGAACCACAGATACGCAGTATTTT. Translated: CASSPLLAGGTTDTQYF.

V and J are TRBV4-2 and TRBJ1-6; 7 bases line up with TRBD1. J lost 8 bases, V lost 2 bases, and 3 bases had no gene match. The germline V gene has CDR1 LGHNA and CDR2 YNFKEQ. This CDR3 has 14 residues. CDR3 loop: CASSQQGVDSPLHF. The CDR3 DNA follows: TGTGCCAGCAGCCAACAGGGGGTGGATTCACCCCTCCACTTT.

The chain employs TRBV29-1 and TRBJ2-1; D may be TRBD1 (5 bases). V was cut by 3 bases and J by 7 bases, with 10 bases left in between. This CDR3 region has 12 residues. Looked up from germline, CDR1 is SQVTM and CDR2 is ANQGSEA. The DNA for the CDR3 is TGCAGCGTTGAGGGGCTGAAAAATGAGCAGTTCTTC. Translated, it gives CSVEGLKNEQFF.

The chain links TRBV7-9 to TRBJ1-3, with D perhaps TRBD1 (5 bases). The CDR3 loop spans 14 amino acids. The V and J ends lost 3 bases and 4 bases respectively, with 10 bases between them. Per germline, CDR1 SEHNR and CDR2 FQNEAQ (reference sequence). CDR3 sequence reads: CASSFPGLGNTIYF. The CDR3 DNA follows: TGTGCCAGCAGCTTCCCAGGGCTAGGAAACACCATATATTTT.